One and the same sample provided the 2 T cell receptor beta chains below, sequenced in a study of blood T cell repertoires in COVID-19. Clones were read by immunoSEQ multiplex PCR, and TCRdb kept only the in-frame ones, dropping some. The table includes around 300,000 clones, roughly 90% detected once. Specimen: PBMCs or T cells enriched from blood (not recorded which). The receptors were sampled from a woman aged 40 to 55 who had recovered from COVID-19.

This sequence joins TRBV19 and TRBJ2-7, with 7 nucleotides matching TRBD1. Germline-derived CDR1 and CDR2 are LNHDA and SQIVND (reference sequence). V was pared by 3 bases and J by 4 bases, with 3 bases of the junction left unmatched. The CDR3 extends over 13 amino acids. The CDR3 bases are TGTGCCAGTAGTATCCAGGGGGATTACGAGCAGTACTTC. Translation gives CASSIQGDYEQYF. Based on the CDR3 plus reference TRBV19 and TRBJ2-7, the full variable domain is DGGITQSPKYLFRKEGQNVTLSCEQNLNHDAMYWYRQDPGQGLRLIYYSQIVNDFQKGDIAEGYSVSREKKESFPLTVTSAQKNPTAFYLCASSIQGDYEQYFGPGTRLTVT.

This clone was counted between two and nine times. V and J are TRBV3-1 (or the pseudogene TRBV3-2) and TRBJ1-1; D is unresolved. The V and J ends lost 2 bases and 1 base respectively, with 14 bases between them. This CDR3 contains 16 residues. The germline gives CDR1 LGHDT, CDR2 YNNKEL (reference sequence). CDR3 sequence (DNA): TGTGCCAGCAGCCAACTCGGAGGACTATGGAACACTGAAGCTTTCTTT. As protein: CASSQLGGLWNTEAFF.